These 20 T cell receptor beta chains were all obtained from the same sample, sequenced in a study of beta chain features in type 1 diabetes. The investigators reverse transcribed all of the isolated RNA, so they sequenced expressed TCRB transcripts. This table comes from immunoSEQ multiplex PCR, and its TCRdb copy is limited to in-frame clones, with some not included. The sample lists more than 150,000 clones, about 13% seen once, with 0.62% in the top ten. Sequenced material: central memory CD4+ T cells from blood. The receptors originated from a woman aged 18-30 years in good health.

There are a few counts of this clone. The V and J genes are TRBV28 and TRBJ1-1, with TRBD1 as a possible D gene (5 bases). The CDR3 is made up of 14 amino acids. From germline, CDR1 is MDHEN and CDR2 SYDVKM. Trimming removed 5 bases at V and 5 bases at J, with 15 bases between. Written as DNA, the CDR3 is TGTGCCAGCAGTACGAGCTCCCGGGGGACTGAAGCTTTCTTT. This translates into CASSTSSRGTEAFF. Combining the CDR3 with reference TRBV28 and TRBJ1-1 gives the whole variable domain DVKVTQSSRYLVKRTGEKVFLECVQDMDHENMFWYRQDPGLGLRLIYFSYDVKMKEKGDIPEGYSVSREKKERFSLILESASTNQTSMYLCASSTSSRGTEAFFGQGTRLTVV.

The chain couples TRBV7-2 to TRBJ2-3; D gene ambiguous. Germline V gene lookup returns CDR1 SGHTA and CDR2 FQGNSA. V was shortened by 0 bases and J by 1 base, with 11 bases between the two germline ends. The CDR3 runs 16 residues. DNA for the CDR3: TGTGCCAGCAGCTTAGCGCGAACAGTACGCACAGATACGCAGTATTTT. Translation: CASSLARTVRTDTQYF.

This clone was picked up a small number of times. The chain links TRBV5-4 to TRBJ2-3; D not resolved. V was pared by 2 bases and J by 0 bases, with 10 bases between. Germline loops: CDR1 SGHNT, CDR2 YYREEE (reference sequence). This CDR3 has 15 amino acids. This CDR3 is CASSLKLGSTDTQYF. CDR3 sequence (DNA): TGTGCCAGCAGCTTAAAGCTAGGAAGCACAGATACGCAGTATTTT. Drawing the rest from reference TRBV5-4 and TRBJ2-3, the complete variable domain is ETGVTQSPTHLIKTRGQQVTLRCSSQSGHNTVSWYQQALGQGPQFIFQYYREEENGRGNFPPRFSGLQFPNYSSELNVNALELDDSALYLCASSLKLGSTDTQYFGPGTRLTVL.

The V gene is TRBV11-2, the J gene TRBJ2-5; no clear D gene. V lost 4 bases and J lost 7, with 7 bases in between. The CDR3 runs 11 residues. Per the germline V gene, CDR1 is SGHAT and CDR2 is FQNNGV. The CDR3 is CASSSSGTQYF. The CDR3, as DNA: TGTGCCAGCAGCTCGAGTGGGACCCAGTACTTC.

In its sample, this clone was seen a few times. The V and J genes are TRBV19 and TRBJ2-3; 7 bases map to TRBD2. The V gene's germline CDR1 is LNHDA and CDR2 SQIVND (reference sequence). The CDR3 contains 14 residues. Trimming removed 7 bases from V and 4 bases from J; junction bases left unmatched: 8. DNA for the CDR3: TGTGCCAGTATCCCAGGACTAGGAGCAGATACGCAGTATTTT. This translates into CASIPGLGADTQYF.

This clone was found a few times. V gene TRBV10-3 combines with J gene TRBJ2-7; TRBD2 agrees at 8 bases. With V trimmed by 8 bases and J by 2 bases, 5 bases remained unmatched. Germline CDR1 ENHRY, CDR2 SYGVKD. The CDR3 is made up of 13 amino acids. The CDR3 here is CAIAAGGPYEQYF. The CDR3 DNA follows: TGTGCCATCGCCGCGGGAGGCCCCTACGAGCAGTACTTC.

This clone was observed a few times. This chain joins TRBV5-1 and TRBJ1-2; D remains ambiguous. The CDR3 is 13 residues long. The V gene lost 2 bases and the J gene lost 4 bases, with 9 bases spanning the gap. The germline V gene has CDR1 SGHRS and CDR2 YFSETQ. The CDR3 protein is CASSFGAGYGYTF. The CDR3 DNA reads TGCGCCAGCAGCTTTGGCGCAGGCTATGGCTACACCTTC.

In regard to this clone: Additional DNA sequences in this sample encode the identical CDR3. The genes are TRBV28 and TRBJ1-2; D is unclear. The CDR3 is 12 residues long. Germline lookup yields CDR1 MDHEN and CDR2 SYDVKM. The V end was cut by 5 bases, the J end by 3 bases, with 7 bases between. The CDR3 loop is CASSPSDYGYTF. CDR3 nucleotides: TGTGCCAGCAGTCCGTCGGACTATGGCTACACCTTC.

The V gene is TRBV25-1, the J gene TRBJ1-5; no firm D call. The germline V gene has CDR1 MGHDK and CDR2 SYGVNS. CDR3 length: 14 residues. V was clipped by 3 bases and J by 5 bases, with 11 bases between them. CDR3 DNA: TGTGCCAGCAGTGAGATGTTGTCGGATCAGCCCCAGCATTTT. As protein: CASSEMLSDQPQHF.

The chain recombines TRBV7-2 with TRBJ2-5, with TRBD1 as a possible D gene (5 bases). Germline CDR1 SGHTA, CDR2 FQGNSA. This CDR3 comprises 16 residues. V was trimmed by 1 base and J by 5 bases, leaving 17 bases between them. The CDR3 DNA is TGTGCCAGCAGCTTAGGGTCCGCAGGGCGGCGGGAGACCCAGTACTTC. Protein: CASSLGSAGRRETQYF. The whole variable domain, filled in from reference TRBV7-2 and TRBJ2-5, reads GAGVSQSPSNKVTEKGKDVELRCDPISGHTALYWYRQSLGQGLEFLIYFQGNSAPDKSGLPSDRFSAERTGGSVSTLTIQRTQQEDSAVYLCASSLGSAGRRETQYFGPGTRLLVL.

In its sample, this clone was seen a few times. The CDR3: CASSQTGTGVPYEQYF. CDR3 in DNA: TGCGCCAGCAGTCAAACCGGGACAGGGGTACCCTACGAGCAGTACTTC. V is TRBV23-1 and J is TRBJ2-7; TRBD1 aligns across 10 bases. TRBV23-1 counts as an open reading frame of uncertain function. The CDR3 sequence is 16 residues long. V dropped 2 bases and J dropped 2; count of bases not matched to a gene: 6.

In its sample, this clone was seen a few times. The chain carries TRBV9 and TRBJ1-2; 7 bases are a match to TRBD1. The trim removed 0 bases at V and 0 bases at J, leaving 11 bases unmatched. Germline V CDR1 and CDR2: SGDLS, YYNGEE. The CDR3 covers 18 residues. This chain's CDR3 is CASSVGLSGTATNYGYTF. CDR3 nucleotide sequence: TGTGCCAGCAGCGTAGGGTTATCCGGGACAGCCACTAACTATGGCTACACCTTC.

J is TRBJ2-3 and V is TRBV13, with D perhaps matching TRBD1 (6 bases). Germline CDR1 PRHDT, CDR2 FYEKMQ (reference sequence). There are 14 residues in the CDR3. V gave up 5 bases and J gave up 0 bases, with 9 bases separating them. The CDR3 spells CASSRTASTDTQYF. The CDR3 region has the DNA TGTGCCAGCAGCCGGACAGCGAGCACAGATACGCAGTATTTT.

The chain couples TRBV6-5 to TRBJ1-5; D unclear. V was cut by 0 bases and J by 3 bases, with 9 bases left in between. The CDR3 covers 15 residues. CDR1 is MNHEY and CDR2 is SVGAGI in the germline V gene. The DNA for the CDR3 is TGTGCCAGCAGTTACTCGAGCTCTTTCAATCAGCCCCAGCATTTT. This gives the protein CASSYSSSFNQPQHF.

This clone was seen only a few times. CDR3 protein: CASSILGSGDFYNEQFF. The CDR3 nucleotides read TGTGCCAGTAGTATATTGGGGAGCGGAGACTTCTACAATGAGCAGTTCTTC. The chain joins TRBV19 to TRBJ2-1; perhaps TRBD2 as D (5 bases). The germline CDR1 and CDR2 sequences are LNHDA and SQIVND (reference sequence). V lost 2 bases and J 3 bases, leaving 17 bases between the germline ends. This CDR3 is 17 amino acids long.

The rearrangement links TRBV27 to TRBJ2-3; tentatively, D is TRBD2 (7 bases). The CDR3 spans 16 residues. The germline V gene has CDR1 MNHEY and CDR2 SMNVEV (reference sequence). V was clipped by 3 bases and J by 1 base, with 14 bases between them. The CDR3 DNA sequence: TGTGCCAGCAGTTTTCTCCGGGGGGCTGGCACAGATACGCAGTATTTT. This translates into CASSFLRGAGTDTQYF.

There are a few counts of this clone. The CDR3 here is CASSVGGNRVEQYF. CDR3 DNA: TGTGCCAGCAGCGTAGGGGGGAACAGGGTGGAGCAGTACTTC. This sequence joins TRBV9 and TRBJ2-7; possibly TRBD1 for D (6 bases). This CDR3 region has 14 residues. CDR1 and CDR2 from the germline V gene are SGDLS and YYNGEE. Trimming cost V 0 bases and J 7 bases, with 14 bases left between them. Full variable domain (rest looked up from reference TRBV9 and TRBJ2-7): DSGVTQTPKHLITATGQRVTLRCSPRSGDLSVYWYQQSLDQGLQFLIQYYNGEERAKGNILERFSAQQFPDLHSELNLSSLELGDSALYFCASSVGGNRVEQYFGPGTRLTVT.

This clone was observed a handful of times. The chain links TRBV27 to TRBJ1-5, with 9 bases identical to TRBD1. With V trimmed by 5 bases and J by 4 bases, 12 bases remained unmatched. The CDR3 extends over 17 amino acids. Germline V gives CDR1 MNHEY, CDR2 SMNVEV (reference sequence). The CDR3 DNA sequence: TGTGCCAGCAGTCCGCACAGGGGGCTCGGGCGGAATCAGCCCCAGCATTTT. This gives the protein CASSPHRGLGRNQPQHF.

This chain connects TRBV7-3 to TRBJ2-1; 8 bases agree with TRBD2. V lost 5 bases, J lost 7 bases, and 10 bases stayed unmatched. Germline assignment: CDR1 SGHTA and CDR2 FQGTGA. CDR3 size: 15 residues. The DNA of the CDR3 is TGTGCCAGCAGCCCGGGGGGGGGAGGATATAATGAGCAGTTCTTC. Amino acid sequence: CASSPGGGGYNEQFF.

There are a few counts of this clone. This chain connects TRBV6-5 to TRBJ2-3; 7 bases map to TRBD2. This CDR3 is built from 15 residues. V trimming: 6 bases; J trimming: 7 bases; junction bases outside the gene matches: 13. In germline, CDR1 is MNHEY, CDR2 SVGAGI. CDR3 nucleotide sequence: TGTGCCAGCAGCATCGCCGGGGAGGGAAGATATACGCAGTATTTT. Its protein product is CASSIAGEGRYTQYF.